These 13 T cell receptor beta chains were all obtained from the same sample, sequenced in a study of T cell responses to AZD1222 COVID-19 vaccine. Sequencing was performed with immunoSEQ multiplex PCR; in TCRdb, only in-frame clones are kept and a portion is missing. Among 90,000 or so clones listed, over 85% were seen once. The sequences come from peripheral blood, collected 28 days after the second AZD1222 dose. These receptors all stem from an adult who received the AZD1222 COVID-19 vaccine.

The CDR3 is CASSLTGAFYGYTF. The CDR3 coding sequence is TGTGCCAGCAGTTTAACCGGGGCCTTCTATGGCTACACCTTC. The V gene is TRBV27, the J gene TRBJ1-2; perhaps TRBD1 as D (5 bases). This CDR3 spans 14 amino acids. Germline loops: CDR1 MNHEY, CDR2 SMNVEV (reference sequence). With 2 bases removed from V and 4 bases from J, the gap between germline ends came to 11 bases.

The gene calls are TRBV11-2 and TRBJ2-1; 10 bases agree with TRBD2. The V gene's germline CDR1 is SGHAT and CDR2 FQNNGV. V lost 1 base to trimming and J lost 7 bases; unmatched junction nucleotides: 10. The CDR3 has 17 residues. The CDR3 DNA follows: TGTGCCAGCAGCTTAGTAGAGCGGGGGGGCCCGGTTAATGAGCAGTTCTTC. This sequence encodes CASSLVERGGPVNEQFF. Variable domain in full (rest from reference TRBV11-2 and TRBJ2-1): EAGVAQSPRYKIIEKRQSVAFWCNPISGHATLYWYQQILGQGPKLLIQFQNNGVVDDSQLPKDRFSAERLKGVDSTLKIQPAKLEDSAVYLCASSLVERGGPVNEQFFGPGTRLTVL.

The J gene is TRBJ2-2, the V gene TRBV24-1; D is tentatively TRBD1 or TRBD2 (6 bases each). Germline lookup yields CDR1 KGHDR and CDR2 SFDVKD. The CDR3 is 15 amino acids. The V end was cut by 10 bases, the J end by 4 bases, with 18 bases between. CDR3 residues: CATSSRDTFTGELFF. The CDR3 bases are TGTGCCACTTCCTCGCGGGACACCTTCACCGGGGAGCTGTTTTTT.

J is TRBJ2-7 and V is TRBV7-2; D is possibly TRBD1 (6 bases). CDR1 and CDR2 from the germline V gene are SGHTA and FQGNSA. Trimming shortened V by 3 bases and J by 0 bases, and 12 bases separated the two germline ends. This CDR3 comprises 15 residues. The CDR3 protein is CASSFDRIHSYEQYF. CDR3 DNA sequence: TGTGCCAGCAGCTTTGACAGGATTCACTCCTACGAGCAGTACTTC.

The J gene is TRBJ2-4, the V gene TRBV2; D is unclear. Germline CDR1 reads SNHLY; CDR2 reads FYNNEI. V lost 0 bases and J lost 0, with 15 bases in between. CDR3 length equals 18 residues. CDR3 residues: CASSEAAQEILAKNIQYF. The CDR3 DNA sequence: TGTGCCAGCAGTGAAGCCGCTCAGGAAATACTAGCCAAAAACATTCAGTACTTC.

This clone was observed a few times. In nucleotides, the CDR3 is TGTGCCTGGAGTTCATCCTACCAGGGCGGGCAGTACTTC. It codes for CAWSSSYQGGQYF. The genes are TRBV30 and TRBJ2-7; maybe TRBD1 (5 bases). This CDR3 is built from 13 residues. V lost 2 bases and J lost 9, with 17 bases in between. CDR1 and CDR2 (germline): GTSNPN, SVGIG (reference sequence).

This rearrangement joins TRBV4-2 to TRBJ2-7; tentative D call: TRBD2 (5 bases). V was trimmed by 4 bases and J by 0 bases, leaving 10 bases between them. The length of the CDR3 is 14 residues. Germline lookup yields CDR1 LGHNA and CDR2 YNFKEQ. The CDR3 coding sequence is TGTGCCAGCAGCCCCGGGATATACTCCTACGAGCAGTACGTC. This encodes CASSPGIYSYEQYV.

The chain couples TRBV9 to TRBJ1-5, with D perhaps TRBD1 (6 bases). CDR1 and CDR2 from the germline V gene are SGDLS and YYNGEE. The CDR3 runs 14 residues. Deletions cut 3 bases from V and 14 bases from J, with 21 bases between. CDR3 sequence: CASSAQASRGLKHF. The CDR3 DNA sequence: TGTGCCAGCAGCGCGCAGGCATCCAGGGGCTTAAAGCATTTT.

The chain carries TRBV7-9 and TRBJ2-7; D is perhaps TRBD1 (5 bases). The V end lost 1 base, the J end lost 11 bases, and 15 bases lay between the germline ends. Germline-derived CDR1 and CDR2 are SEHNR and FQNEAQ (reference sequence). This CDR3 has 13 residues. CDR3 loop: CASSLGQHLGEYF. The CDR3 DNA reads TGTGCCAGCAGCTTAGGACAGCACCTTGGGGAGTACTTC.

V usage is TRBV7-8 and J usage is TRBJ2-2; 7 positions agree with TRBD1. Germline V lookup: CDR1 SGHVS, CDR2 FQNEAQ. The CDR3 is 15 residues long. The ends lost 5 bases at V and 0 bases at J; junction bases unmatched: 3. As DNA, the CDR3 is TGTGCCAGCAGCCGACAGGGAACGAACACCGGGGAGCTGTTTTTT. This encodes CASSRQGTNTGELFF.

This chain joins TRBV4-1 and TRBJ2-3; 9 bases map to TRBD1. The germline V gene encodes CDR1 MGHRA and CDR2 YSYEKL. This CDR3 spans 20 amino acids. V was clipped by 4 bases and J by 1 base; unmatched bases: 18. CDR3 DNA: TGCGCCAGCAGCCCGAATCGAGGACAGGGGAAGGATCGGGGCACAGATACGCAGTATTTT. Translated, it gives CASSPNRGQGKDRGTDTQYF.

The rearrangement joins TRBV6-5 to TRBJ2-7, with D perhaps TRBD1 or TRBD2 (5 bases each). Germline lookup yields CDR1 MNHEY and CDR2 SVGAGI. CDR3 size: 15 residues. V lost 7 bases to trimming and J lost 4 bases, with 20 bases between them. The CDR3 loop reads CASKRRQGGGYEQYF. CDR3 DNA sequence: TGTGCCAGCAAAAGACGGCAGGGTGGGGGATACGAGCAGTACTTC.

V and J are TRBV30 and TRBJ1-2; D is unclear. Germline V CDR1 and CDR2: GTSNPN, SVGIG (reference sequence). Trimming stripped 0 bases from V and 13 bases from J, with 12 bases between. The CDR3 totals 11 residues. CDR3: CAWSVPGVGTF. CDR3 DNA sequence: TGTGCCTGGAGTGTACCCGGTGTCGGCACCTTC.